The 31 T cell receptor beta chains listed next were all sequenced from one sample in a study of blood T cell repertoires in COVID-19. Measured with immunoSEQ multiplex PCR; TCRdb has only the in-frame clones, and not every one. The sample consists of under 300,000 clones, roughly four fifths of them appearing once. The sample taken for sequencing was peripheral blood. The receptors were sampled from a woman aged 50 to 60 who had recovered from COVID-19.

The chain links TRBV28 to TRBJ2-7; 9 nucleotides agree with TRBD2. Germline V gene data show CDR1 as MDHEN and CDR2 as SYDVKM. This CDR3 region has 13 residues. V dropped 6 bases and J dropped 3; count of bases not matched to a gene: 3. CDR3 protein: CASRSGGLYEQYF. The CDR3 DNA sequence: TGTGCCAGCAGAAGCGGGGGGCTCTACGAGCAGTACTTC.

The J gene is TRBJ1-1, the V gene TRBV9; 7 nucleotides align to TRBD1. CDR3 size: 13 residues. Germline V CDR1 and CDR2: SGDLS, YYNGEE. The trim removed 4 bases at V and 4 bases at J, leaving 4 bases unmatched. The CDR3 bases are TGTGCCAGCAGCTTTACAGGGGTCACTGAAGCTTTCTTT. It codes for CASSFTGVTEAFF. The variable domain in full, with the rest retrieved from reference TRBV9 and TRBJ1-1, is DSGVTQTPKHLITATGQRVTLRCSPRSGDLSVYWYQQSLDQGLQFLIQYYNGEERAKGNILERFSAQQFPDLHSELNLSSLELGDSALYFCASSFTGVTEAFFGQGTRLTVV.

This chain connects TRBV4-1 to TRBJ1-2, with 8 bases that match TRBD1. Trimming cost V 1 base and J 6 bases; bases outside gene matches: 10. CDR3 length equals 16 residues. From germline, CDR1 is MGHRA and CDR2 YSYEKL. In DNA form, the CDR3 reads TGCGCCAGCAGCCAAGGGCAGGGGGCAAGAGTGAATGGCTACACCTTC. It yields the protein CASSQGQGARVNGYTF.

The chain joins TRBV4-2 to TRBJ2-3; the D gene is possibly TRBD2 (6 bases). V lost 0 bases, J lost 1 base, and 14 bases lay in between. Per the germline V gene, CDR1 is LGHNA and CDR2 is YNFKEQ. The CDR3 has 17 residues. CDR3 nucleotides: TGTGCCAGCAGCCAAGATGACTGGAGGGCGGGCACAGATACGCAGTATTTT. The encoded protein is CASSQDDWRAGTDTQYF.

The chain employs TRBV27 and TRBJ2-7, with D possibly TRBD1 on 6 matching bases. Trimming left V 6 bases short and J 2 bases short, with 14 bases between. CDR1 and CDR2 (germline): MNHEY, SMNVEV (reference sequence). The CDR3 is made up of 14 amino acids. CDR3 DNA: TGTGCCAGCAGATACCGGGACATACCCTACGAGCAGTACTTC. Protein product: CASRYRDIPYEQYF.

The rearrangement uses TRBV10-3 and TRBJ2-7; 12 bases fit TRBD1. Germline V CDR1 and CDR2: ENHRY, SYGVKD. The V segment lost 6 bases and the J segment 6 bases; nucleotides outside the gene matches: 3. The CDR3 extends over 13 amino acids. In DNA form, the CDR3 reads TGTGCCATCAGCCCGGGACAGGGGGCCGAGCAGTACTTC. This translates into CAISPGQGAEQYF.

V is TRBV7-2 and J is TRBJ1-1; TRBD1 aligns across 8 bases. Unmatched junction bases numbered 21, after V lost 5 bases and J lost 4 bases. This CDR3 spans 19 amino acids. Germline V gene sequence: CDR1 SGHTA, CDR2 FQGNSA. The CDR3, as DNA: TGTGCCAGCAGCCAGGTCCCCGTGGACAGGGCTTACGTTGGCACTGAAGCTTTCTTT. Residues: CASSQVPVDRAYVGTEAFF.

V gene TRBV27 combines with J gene TRBJ1-2; D is perhaps TRBD1 (5 bases). Germline assignment: CDR1 MNHEY and CDR2 SMNVEV (reference sequence). The CDR3 length is 15 residues. Trimming took 1 base from V and 3 from J, leaving 12 bases between them. This chain's CDR3 is CASSLWGTMDYGYTF. CDR3 in DNA: TGTGCCAGCAGTTTATGGGGCACTATGGACTATGGCTACACCTTC.

This clone has just a few counts. The chain employs TRBV28 and TRBJ2-1, with 12 bases identical to TRBD2. CDR3 length equals 15 residues. Per germline, CDR1 MDHEN and CDR2 SYDVKM. V lost 7 bases and J lost 11; bases outside the gene matches: 12. CDR3 in amino acids: CASINSGLAGNQQFF. DNA for the CDR3: TGTGCCAGCATTAATTCCGGACTAGCGGGAAATCAGCAGTTCTTC.

The chain has TRBV6-5 and TRBJ1-2; D remains ambiguous. The germline V gene encodes CDR1 MNHEY and CDR2 SVGAGI. The CDR3 runs 14 residues. V was cut by 3 bases and J by 2 bases, with 10 bases left in between. This chain's CDR3 is CASSYSTGNYGYTF. The CDR3 region has the DNA TGTGCCAGCAGTTATAGTACGGGGAACTATGGCTACACCTTC.

This clone was observed a single time. The rearrangement uses TRBV15 and TRBJ2-2, with D tentatively TRBD1 (6 bases). With 0 bases removed from V and 4 bases from J, the gap between germline ends came to 9 bases. The V gene's germline CDR1 is LNHNV and CDR2 YYDKDF (reference sequence). The length of the CDR3 is 15 residues. This chain's CDR3 is CATSRDRGITGELFF. The CDR3 DNA is TGTGCCACCAGCAGAGACAGGGGAATCACCGGGGAGCTGTTTTTT. The variable domain in full, completed from reference TRBV15 and TRBJ2-2, reads DAMVIQNPRYQVTQFGKPVTLSCSQTLNHNVMYWYQQKSSQAPKLLFHYYDKDFNNEADTPDNFQSRRPNTSFCFLDIRSPGLGDTAMYLCATSRDRGITGELFFGEGSRLTVL.

The genes are TRBV19 and TRBJ1-1; D is unresolved. Deletions cut 0 bases from V and 1 base from J, with 3 bases between. Germline loops: CDR1 LNHDA, CDR2 SQIVND (reference sequence). The CDR3 consists of 13 residues. The CDR3 nucleotides are TGTGCCAGTAGTATAGAGAGGAACACTGAAGCTTTCTTT. It is translated as CASSIERNTEAFF.

This sequence joins TRBV6-4 and TRBJ2-2; 12 bases match TRBD2. The CDR3 totals 15 residues. V trimming: 6 bases; J trimming: 4 bases; junction bases outside the gene matches: 3. Germline assignment: CDR1 MRHNA and CDR2 SNTAGT. This CDR3 reads CASSLGLAGTGELFF. The CDR3 bases are TGTGCCAGCAGCCTGGGACTAGCGGGCACCGGGGAGCTGTTTTTT.

The chain links TRBV28 to TRBJ2-7; 10 bases align to TRBD1. V gave up 4 bases and J gave up 5 bases; unmatched junction bases: 5. CDR1 is MDHEN, CDR2 SYDVKM, per germline. This CDR3 is 14 amino acids long. CDR3 in amino acids: CASSSGQGRHEQYF. Here the CDR3 DNA reads TGTGCCAGCAGTTCGGGACAGGGGCGCCACGAGCAGTACTTC.

This clone appeared a single time. V is TRBV9 and J is TRBJ2-3; no definite D call. This CDR3 is built from 13 residues. V was clipped by 3 bases and J by 3 bases, with 8 bases between them. The germline gives CDR1 SGDLS, CDR2 YYNGEE. The CDR3 DNA reads TGTGCCAGCAGCGGTCCTAAGACAGATACGCAGTATTTT. It translates to CASSGPKTDTQYF.

This sequence joins TRBV7-9 and TRBJ1-3; TRBD1 matches at 7 bases. The germline CDR1 and CDR2 sequences are SEHNR and FQNEAQ (reference sequence). The CDR3 runs to 16 residues. Trimming cost V 5 bases and J 2 bases; bases outside gene matches: 9. Here the CDR3 reads CASSLNEGQAGNTIYF. In DNA form, the CDR3 reads TGTGCCAGCAGCCTAAATGAAGGACAGGCTGGAAACACCATATATTTT.

This clone was counted many times. The chain joins TRBV7-2 to TRBJ2-7; TRBD1 might be the D (6 bases). Per the germline V gene, CDR1 is SGHTA and CDR2 is FQGNSA. The CDR3 sequence is 15 residues long. V was trimmed by 4 bases and J by 4 bases, leaving 17 bases between them. The CDR3: CASSSQGPAGYEQYF. CDR3 DNA: TGTGCCAGCAGCTCCCAGGGGCCGGCTGGGTACGAGCAGTACTTC.

The V gene is TRBV30, the J gene TRBJ2-1; no clear D gene. Deletions cut 2 bases from V and 7 bases from J, with 21 bases between. This CDR3 has 16 amino acids. From germline, CDR1 is GTSNPN and CDR2 SVGIG (reference sequence). The CDR3 reads CAWSPSRGSLGNEQFF. Here the CDR3 DNA reads TGTGCCTGGAGTCCATCTCGAGGTAGTTTAGGTAATGAGCAGTTCTTC.

V usage is TRBV19 and J usage is TRBJ1-1; TRBD1 is a possible D gene (6 bases). This CDR3 comprises 14 residues. The V and J ends lost 1 base and 1 base respectively, with 7 bases between them. Germline lookup yields CDR1 LNHDA and CDR2 SQIVND (reference sequence). CDR3 residues: CASSIGGGNTEAFF. The CDR3 nucleotides read TGTGCCAGTAGTATAGGAGGGGGGAACACTGAAGCTTTCTTT. Full variable domain (rest looked up from reference TRBV19 and TRBJ1-1): DGGITQSPKYLFRKEGQNVTLSCEQNLNHDAMYWYRQDPGQGLRLIYYSQIVNDFQKGDIAEGYSVSREKKESFPLTVTSAQKNPTAFYLCASSIGGGNTEAFFGQGTRLTVV.

The chain couples TRBV27 to TRBJ2-5; tentative D call: TRBD1 (6 bases). Trimming cost V 6 bases and J 4 bases, with 24 bases left between them. The germline V gene has CDR1 MNHEY and CDR2 SMNVEV (reference sequence). The CDR3 loop spans 17 amino acids. As DNA, the CDR3 is TGTGCCAGCAGCCCTCTGGAATGGCCGGACAGTGGAGAGACCCAGTACTTC. It encodes CASSPLEWPDSGETQYF.

The chain recombines TRBV10-3 with TRBJ2-3; 13 positions agree with TRBD2. The CDR3 extends over 15 amino acids. CDR1 and CDR2 (germline): ENHRY, SYGVKD. Trimming at V came to 10 bases and at J to 4 bases, leaving 8 bases not matched to a gene. The CDR3 spells CATGQLAGGADTQYF. CDR3 DNA: TGTGCCACGGGGCAACTAGCGGGGGGGGCAGATACGCAGTATTTT.

CDR3 DNA: TGCGCCAGCAGCGATGGGGGGTTGGCCACTGAAGCTTTCTTT. Residues: CASSDGGLATEAFF. V is TRBV4-3 and J is TRBJ1-1, with D possibly TRBD1 on 5 matching bases. The ends were cut back, 5 bases at V and 4 bases at J, with 14 bases in the middle. The CDR3 is 14 amino acids. The germline CDR1 and CDR2 sequences are LGHNA and YSLEER.

The chain combines TRBV28 with TRBJ1-1; TRBD1 matches 9 bases. The CDR3 sequence is 14 residues long. V shed 5 bases and J 3 bases; nucleotides not matched to a gene: 4. CDR1 is MDHEN and CDR2 is SYDVKM in the germline V gene. For the CDR3, the DNA is TGTGCCAGCAGTACTACAGGGGGCTACACTGAAGCTTTCTTT. It specifies CASSTTGGYTEAFF.

The V gene is TRBV19, the J gene TRBJ1-1; 8 positions match TRBD1. The CDR3 is made up of 16 amino acids. V dropped 5 bases and J dropped 1; count of bases not matched to a gene: 9. Germline lookup yields CDR1 LNHDA and CDR2 SQIVND (reference sequence). The CDR3 DNA reads as TGTGCCAGTAGTTTCGATTCCGGGACAGGGAACACTGAAGCTTTCTTT. Its translation: CASSFDSGTGNTEAFF. Full variable domain (remainder filled in from reference TRBV19 and TRBJ1-1): DGGITQSPKYLFRKEGQNVTLSCEQNLNHDAMYWYRQDPGQGLRLIYYSQIVNDFQKGDIAEGYSVSREKKESFPLTVTSAQKNPTAFYLCASSFDSGTGNTEAFFGQGTRLTVV.

This clone showed up just once. The V call is TRBV19, the J call TRBJ2-1; possibly TRBD1 for D (5 bases). Germline CDR1 reads LNHDA; CDR2 reads SQIVND (reference sequence). V was cut by 4 bases and J by 0 bases, with 7 bases left in between. The CDR3 sequence is 14 residues long. CDR3 bases: TGTGCCAGTAGTAGACAGAGCTCCTACAATGAGCAGTTCTTC. Translated: CASSRQSSYNEQFF.

The genes are TRBV18 and TRBJ1-2; 7 bases agree with TRBD1. This CDR3 has 16 residues. V lost 0 bases, J lost 4 bases, and 8 bases stayed unmatched. Germline V lookup: CDR1 KGHSH, CDR2 LQKENI. Written as DNA, the CDR3 is TGTGCCAGCTCACCACCGGGACAGACACACTCCTATGGCTACACCTTC. Translating gives CASSPPGQTHSYGYTF.

V usage is TRBV6-2 or TRBV6-3 and J usage is TRBJ1-2, with D possibly being TRBD1 (6 bases). Germline V CDR1 and CDR2: MNHEY, SVGEGT. The CDR3 is 14 amino acids. V lost 6 bases and J 5 bases, leaving 16 bases between the germline ends. In DNA form, the CDR3 reads TGTGCCAGCAGACCTTCAGGGGACCGTTATGGCTACACCTTC. It is translated as CASRPSGDRYGYTF.

The genes are TRBV6-2 or TRBV6-3 and TRBJ2-2; a weak D match, TRBD2 (7 bases). The CDR3 spans 16 residues. V lost 5 bases and J lost 4, with 17 bases in between. Germline V gene lookup returns CDR1 MNHEY and CDR2 SVGEGT. CDR3 DNA: TGTGCCAGCAGTCCCCAGGGGAGCGGGATCACCGGGGAGCTGTTTTTT. Encoded protein: CASSPQGSGITGELFF.

The chain links TRBV12-3 or TRBV12-4 to TRBJ1-5, with a possible D match to TRBD1 (5 bases). The CDR3 runs 12 residues. Trimming pared 8 bases from V and 6 bases from J, leaving 11 bases between. The CDR3 spells CASGAGVQPQHF. The DNA of the CDR3 is TGTGCCAGCGGGGCGGGGGTTCAGCCCCAGCATTTT.

The CDR3 reads CASSFRGSHYGYTF. The CDR3, as DNA: TGTGCCAGCAGTTTTAGGGGATCCCATTATGGCTACACCTTC. The chain carries TRBV27 and TRBJ1-2; D possibly corresponds to TRBD1 (5 bases). The V gene lost 3 bases and the J gene lost 5 bases, with 13 bases spanning the gap. Germline V lookup: CDR1 MNHEY, CDR2 SMNVEV (reference sequence). This CDR3 has 14 amino acids.

V gene TRBV28 combines with J gene TRBJ1-1; unclear D gene. CDR1 is MDHEN, CDR2 SYDVKM, per germline. Trimming pared 3 bases from V and 1 base from J, leaving 9 bases between. The CDR3 loop spans 14 amino acids. The DNA for the CDR3 is TGTGCCAGCAGTTTCCGCGGATGGAACACTGAAGCTTTCTTT. Protein product: CASSFRGWNTEAFF.